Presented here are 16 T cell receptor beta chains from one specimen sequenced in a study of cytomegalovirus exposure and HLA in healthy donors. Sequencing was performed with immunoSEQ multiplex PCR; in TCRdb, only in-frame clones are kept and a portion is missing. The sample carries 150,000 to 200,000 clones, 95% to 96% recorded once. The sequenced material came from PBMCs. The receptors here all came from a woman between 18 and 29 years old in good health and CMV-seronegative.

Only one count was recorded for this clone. The CDR3 sequence is CASKGHAEAFF. DNA for the CDR3: TGTGCCAGCAAGGGGCATGCTGAAGCTTTCTTT. The rearrangement links TRBV6-5 to TRBJ1-1, with D possibly being TRBD1 (5 bases). V was cut by 7 bases and J by 6 bases, with 9 bases left in between. This CDR3 is built from 11 residues. Germline V gene data show CDR1 as MNHEY and CDR2 as SVGAGI.

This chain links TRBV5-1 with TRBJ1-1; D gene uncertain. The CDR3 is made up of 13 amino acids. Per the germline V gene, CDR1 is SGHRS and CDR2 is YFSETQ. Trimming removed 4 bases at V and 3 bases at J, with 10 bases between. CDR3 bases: TGCGCCAGCAGCCCGGAGAGGTACACTGAAGCTTTCTTT. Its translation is CASSPERYTEAFF.

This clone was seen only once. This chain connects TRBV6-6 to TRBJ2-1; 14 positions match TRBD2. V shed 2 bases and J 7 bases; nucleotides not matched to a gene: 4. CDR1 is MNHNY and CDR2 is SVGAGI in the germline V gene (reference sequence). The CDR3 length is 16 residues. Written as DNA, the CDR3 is TGTGCCAGCAGTTACGTATGGACTAGCGGGAGGAATGAGCAGTTCTTC. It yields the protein CASSYVWTSGRNEQFF.

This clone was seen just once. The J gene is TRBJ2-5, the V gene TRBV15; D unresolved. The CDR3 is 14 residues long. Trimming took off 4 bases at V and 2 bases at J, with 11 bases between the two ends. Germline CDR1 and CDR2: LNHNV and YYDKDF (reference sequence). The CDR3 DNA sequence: TGTGCCACCAGCACCCACTCAACTCAAGAGACCCAGTACTTC. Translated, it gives CATSTHSTQETQYF.

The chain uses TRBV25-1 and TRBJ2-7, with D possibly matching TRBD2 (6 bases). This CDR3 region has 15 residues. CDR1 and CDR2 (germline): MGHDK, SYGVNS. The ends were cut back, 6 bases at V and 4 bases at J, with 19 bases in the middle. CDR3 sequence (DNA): TGTGCCAGCAGGGTCTGGGCAGGTGGGAGGTACGAGCAGTACTTC. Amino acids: CASRVWAGGRYEQYF.

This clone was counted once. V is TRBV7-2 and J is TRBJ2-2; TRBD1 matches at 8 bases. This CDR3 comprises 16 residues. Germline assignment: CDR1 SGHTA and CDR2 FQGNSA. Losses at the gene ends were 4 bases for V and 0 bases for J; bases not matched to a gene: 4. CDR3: CASSSRTGTNTGELFF. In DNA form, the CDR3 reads TGTGCCAGCAGCTCCAGGACAGGGACGAACACCGGGGAGCTGTTTTTT.

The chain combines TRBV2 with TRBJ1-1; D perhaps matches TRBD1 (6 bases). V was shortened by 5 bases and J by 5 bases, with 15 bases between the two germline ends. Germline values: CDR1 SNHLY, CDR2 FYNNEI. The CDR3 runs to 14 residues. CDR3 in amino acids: CASSKGGDRTEAFF. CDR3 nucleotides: TGTGCCAGCAGTAAAGGGGGGGATCGGACTGAAGCTTTCTTT. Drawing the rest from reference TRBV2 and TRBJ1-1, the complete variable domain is EPEVTQTPSHQVTQMGQEVILRCVPISNHLYFYWYRQILGQKVEFLVSFYNNEISEKSEIFDDQFSVERPDGSNFTLKIRSTKLEDSAMYFCASSKGGDRTEAFFGQGTRLTVV.

The CDR3 DNA follows: TGTGCCTGGAGTTGGCCTTCGAGCAGGGCATATCGTTCCTATGGCTACACCTTC. Its translation is CAWSWPSSRAYRSYGYTF. J is TRBJ1-2 and V is TRBV30, with D possibly matching TRBD1 (5 bases). The CDR3 extends over 18 amino acids. The germline CDR1 and CDR2 sequences are GTSNPN and SVGIG (reference sequence). Trimming removed 2 bases at V and 4 bases at J, with 26 bases between.

The CDR3 loop reads CASSLVGGGTNTEAFF. CDR3 nucleotide sequence: TGTGCCAGCAGCTTGGTCGGGGGGGGGACGAACACTGAAGCTTTCTTT. The chain joins TRBV7-9 to TRBJ1-1; a possible D gene is TRBD1 (5 bases). The CDR3 contains 16 residues. Germline V gene sequence: CDR1 SEHNR, CDR2 FQNEAQ (reference sequence). V gave up 3 bases and J gave up 1 base, with 15 bases separating them.

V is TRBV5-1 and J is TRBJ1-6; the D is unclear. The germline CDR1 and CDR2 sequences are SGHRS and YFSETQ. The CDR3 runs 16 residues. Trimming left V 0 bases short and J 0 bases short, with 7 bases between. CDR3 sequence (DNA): TGCGCCAGCAGCTTGGACGCCAGCTCCTATAATTCACCCCTCCACTTT. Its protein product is CASSLDASSYNSPLHF.

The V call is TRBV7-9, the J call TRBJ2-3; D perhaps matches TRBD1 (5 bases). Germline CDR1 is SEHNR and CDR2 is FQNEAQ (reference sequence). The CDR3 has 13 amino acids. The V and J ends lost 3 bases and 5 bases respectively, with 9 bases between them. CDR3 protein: CASSFRDEDTQYF. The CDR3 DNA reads TGTGCCAGCAGCTTCAGGGATGAAGATACGCAGTATTTT.

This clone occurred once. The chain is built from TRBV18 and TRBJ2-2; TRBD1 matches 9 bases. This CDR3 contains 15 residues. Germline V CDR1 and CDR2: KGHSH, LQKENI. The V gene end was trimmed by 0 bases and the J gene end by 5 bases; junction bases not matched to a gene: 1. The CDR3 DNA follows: TGTGCCAGCTCACCACCGGGACAGGGAACCGGGGAGCTGTTTTTT. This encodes CASSPPGQGTGELFF.

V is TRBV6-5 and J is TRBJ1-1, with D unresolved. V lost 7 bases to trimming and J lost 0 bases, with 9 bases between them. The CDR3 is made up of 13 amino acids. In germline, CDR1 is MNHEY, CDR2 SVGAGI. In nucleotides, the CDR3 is TGTGCCAGCAACCCAACTGTGAACACTGAAGCTTTCTTT. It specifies CASNPTVNTEAFF.

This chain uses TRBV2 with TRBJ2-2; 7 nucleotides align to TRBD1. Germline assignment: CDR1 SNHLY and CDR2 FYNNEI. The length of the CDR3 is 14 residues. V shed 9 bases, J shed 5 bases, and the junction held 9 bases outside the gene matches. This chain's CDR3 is CASKVQGETGELFF. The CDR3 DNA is TGTGCCAGTAAGGTGCAGGGGGAGACCGGGGAGCTGTTTTTT.

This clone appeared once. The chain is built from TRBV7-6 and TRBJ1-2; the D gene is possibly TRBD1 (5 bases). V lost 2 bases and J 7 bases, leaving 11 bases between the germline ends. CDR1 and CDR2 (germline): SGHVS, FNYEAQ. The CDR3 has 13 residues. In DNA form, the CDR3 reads TGTGCCAGCAGCTTACGGGGGTCGCTTGGCTACACCTTC. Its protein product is CASSLRGSLGYTF.

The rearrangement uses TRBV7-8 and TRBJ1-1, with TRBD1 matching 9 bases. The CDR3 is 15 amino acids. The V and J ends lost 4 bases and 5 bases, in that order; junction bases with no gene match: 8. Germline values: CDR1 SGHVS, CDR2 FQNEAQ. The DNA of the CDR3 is TGTGCCAGCAGCTCCACCGGGACAGGGATAACTGAAGCTTTCTTT. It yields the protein CASSSTGTGITEAFF.